Included here is one TCR beta chain sequence, with context. The antigen is undetermined. Germline V gene sequence: CDR1 MDHEN, CDR2 SYDVKM. Trimming took off 3 bases at V and 9 bases at J, with 12 bases between the two ends. The CDR3 totals 14 residues. TCRdb keeps only in-frame clones here, not all; method: immunoSEQ multiplex PCR. The repertoire holds tens of thousands of clones, 71% seen once, with approximately 15% in the top ten. These data come from a study of T cell clones after liver transplantation. About the research overall: Immunosuppression withdrawal was tried within 2 years after liver transplantation in this trial. Without induction therapy, subjects received standard immunosuppression until 12-24 months post-transplant.

Study observations and caveats: Graft donor-reactive T cells may have migrated into the graft rather than being deleted.

The chain joins TRBV28 to TRBJ1-6; D is ambiguous. This TCR derives from a human donor who received a liver transplant. Sequenced here: CD4+ T cells from blood, sampled before liver transplant. The DNA of the CDR3 is TGTGCCAGCAGTTTTTCAGTGATGGCTTCACCCCTCCACTTT. Protein: CASSFSVMASPLHF.